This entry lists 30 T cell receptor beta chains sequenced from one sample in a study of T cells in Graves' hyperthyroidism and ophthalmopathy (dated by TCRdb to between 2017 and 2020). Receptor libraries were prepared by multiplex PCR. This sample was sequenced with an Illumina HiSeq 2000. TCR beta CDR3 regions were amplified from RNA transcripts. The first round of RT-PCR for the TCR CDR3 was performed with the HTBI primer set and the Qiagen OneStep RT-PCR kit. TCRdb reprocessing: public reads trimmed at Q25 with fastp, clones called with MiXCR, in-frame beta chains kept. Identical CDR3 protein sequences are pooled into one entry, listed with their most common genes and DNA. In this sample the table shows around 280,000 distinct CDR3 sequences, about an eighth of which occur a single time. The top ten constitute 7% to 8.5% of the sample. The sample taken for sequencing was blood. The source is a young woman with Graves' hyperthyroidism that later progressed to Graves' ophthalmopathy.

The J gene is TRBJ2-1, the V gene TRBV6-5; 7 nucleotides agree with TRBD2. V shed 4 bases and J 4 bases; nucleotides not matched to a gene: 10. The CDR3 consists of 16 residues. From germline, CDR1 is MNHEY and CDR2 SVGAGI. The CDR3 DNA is TGTGCCAGCAGTTCATCACGACTAGCTATTTACAATGAGCAGTTCTTC. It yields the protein CASSSSRLAIYNEQFF.

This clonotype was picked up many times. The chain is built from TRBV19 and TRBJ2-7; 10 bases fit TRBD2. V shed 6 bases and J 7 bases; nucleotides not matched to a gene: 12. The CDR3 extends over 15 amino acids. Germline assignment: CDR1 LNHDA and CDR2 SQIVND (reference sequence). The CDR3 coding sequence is TGTGCCAGTAGAGCGAGTCCTAGCGGGAGTGGGGAGCAGTACTTC. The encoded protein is CASRASPSGSGEQYF.

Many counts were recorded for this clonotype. The CDR3 DNA reads as TGTGCCAGCACAAGGGGGGCAAACACTGAAGCTTTCTTT. Encoded protein: CASTRGANTEAFF. The chain has TRBV12-3 or TRBV12-4 and TRBJ1-1; a weak D match, TRBD1 (6 bases). The CDR3 is 13 amino acids. V lost 7 bases and J 2 bases, leaving 11 bases between the germline ends.

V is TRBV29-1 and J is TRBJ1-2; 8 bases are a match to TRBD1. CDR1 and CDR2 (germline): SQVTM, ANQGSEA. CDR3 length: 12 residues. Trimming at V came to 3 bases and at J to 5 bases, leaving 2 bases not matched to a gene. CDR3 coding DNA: TGCAGCGTTGACGGGACAGGTTATGGCTACACCTTC. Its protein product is CSVDGTGYGYTF. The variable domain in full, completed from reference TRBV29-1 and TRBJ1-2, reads SAVISQKPSRDICQRGTSLTIQCQVDSQVTMMFWYRQQPGQSLTLIATANQGSEATYESGFVIDKFPISRPNLTFSTLTVSNMSPEDSSIYLCSVDGTGYGYTFGSGTRLTVV.

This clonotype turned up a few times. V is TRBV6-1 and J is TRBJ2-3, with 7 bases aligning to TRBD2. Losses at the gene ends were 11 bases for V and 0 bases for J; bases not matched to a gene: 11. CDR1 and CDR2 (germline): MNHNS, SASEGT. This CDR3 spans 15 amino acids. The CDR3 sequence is CAGSGISGSTDTQYF. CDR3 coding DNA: TGTGCCGGTAGCGGAATTAGCGGGAGCACAGATACGCAGTATTTT.

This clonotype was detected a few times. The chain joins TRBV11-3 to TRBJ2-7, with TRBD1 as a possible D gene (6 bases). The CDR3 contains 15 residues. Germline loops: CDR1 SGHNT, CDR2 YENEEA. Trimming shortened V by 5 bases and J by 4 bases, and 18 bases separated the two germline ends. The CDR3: CASSPGQGKGYEQYF. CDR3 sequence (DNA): TGTGCCAGCAGCCCTGGCCAGGGGAAAGGTTACGAGCAGTACTTC.

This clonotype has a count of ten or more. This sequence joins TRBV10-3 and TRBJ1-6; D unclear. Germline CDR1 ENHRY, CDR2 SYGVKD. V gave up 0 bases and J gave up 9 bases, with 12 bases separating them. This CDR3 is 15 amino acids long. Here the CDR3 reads CAISESASVRSPLHF. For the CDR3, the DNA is TGTGCCATCAGTGAGTCGGCCAGTGTACGTTCACCCCTCCACTTT.

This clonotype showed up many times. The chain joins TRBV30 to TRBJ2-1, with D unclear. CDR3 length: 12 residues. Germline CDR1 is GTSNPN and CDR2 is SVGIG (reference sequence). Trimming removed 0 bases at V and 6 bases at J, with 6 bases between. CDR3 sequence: CAWSVASNEQFF. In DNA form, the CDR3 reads TGTGCCTGGAGTGTAGCGAGCAATGAGCAGTTCTTC.

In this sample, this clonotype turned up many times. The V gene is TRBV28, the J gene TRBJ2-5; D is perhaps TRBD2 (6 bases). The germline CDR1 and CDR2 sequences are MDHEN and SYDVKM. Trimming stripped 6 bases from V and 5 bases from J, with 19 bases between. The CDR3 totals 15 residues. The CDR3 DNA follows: TGTGCCAGCAGCCTCCGGGGGACCGCTTGGGAGACCCAGTACTTC. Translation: CASSLRGTAWETQYF.

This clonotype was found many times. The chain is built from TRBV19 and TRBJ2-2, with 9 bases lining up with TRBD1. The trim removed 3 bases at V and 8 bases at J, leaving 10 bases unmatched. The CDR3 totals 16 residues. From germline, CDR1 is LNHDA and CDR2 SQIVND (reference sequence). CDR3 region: CASSIYGQGKEGELFF. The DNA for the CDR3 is TGTGCCAGTAGTATTTACGGACAGGGGAAGGAAGGGGAGCTGTTTTTT.

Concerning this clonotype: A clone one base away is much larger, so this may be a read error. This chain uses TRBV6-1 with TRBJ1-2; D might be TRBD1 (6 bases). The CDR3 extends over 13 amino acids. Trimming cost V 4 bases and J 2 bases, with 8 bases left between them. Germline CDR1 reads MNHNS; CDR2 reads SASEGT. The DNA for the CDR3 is TGTGCCAGCAGTGCACAGGGAAACTATGGCTACACCTTC. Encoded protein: CASSAQGNYGYTF.

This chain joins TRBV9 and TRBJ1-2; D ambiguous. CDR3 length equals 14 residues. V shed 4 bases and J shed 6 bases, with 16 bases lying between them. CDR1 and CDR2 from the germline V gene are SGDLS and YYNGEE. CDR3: CASSTRARRDGYTF. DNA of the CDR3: TGTGCCAGCAGCACGCGGGCCCGGCGGGATGGCTACACCTTC.

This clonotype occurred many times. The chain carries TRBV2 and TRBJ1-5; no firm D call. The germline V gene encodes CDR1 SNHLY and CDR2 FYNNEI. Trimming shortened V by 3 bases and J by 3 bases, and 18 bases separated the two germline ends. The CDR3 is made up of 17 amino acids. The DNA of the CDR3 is TGTGCCAGCAGTGAGTCGATGGGATTCGTCCACAATCAGCCCCAGCATTTT. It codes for CASSESMGFVHNQPQHF.

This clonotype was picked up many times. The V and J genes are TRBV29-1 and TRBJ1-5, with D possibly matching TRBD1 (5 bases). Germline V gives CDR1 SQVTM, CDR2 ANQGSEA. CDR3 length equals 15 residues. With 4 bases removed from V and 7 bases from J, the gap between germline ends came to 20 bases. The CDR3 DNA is TGCAGCGTTGCGGAGGGATCCATTCGGGGCCAGCCCCAGCATTTT. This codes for CSVAEGSIRGQPQHF. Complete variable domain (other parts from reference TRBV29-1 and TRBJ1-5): SAVISQKPSRDICQRGTSLTIQCQVDSQVTMMFWYRQQPGQSLTLIATANQGSEATYESGFVIDKFPISRPNLTFSTLTVSNMSPEDSSIYLCSVAEGSIRGQPQHFGDGTRLSIL.

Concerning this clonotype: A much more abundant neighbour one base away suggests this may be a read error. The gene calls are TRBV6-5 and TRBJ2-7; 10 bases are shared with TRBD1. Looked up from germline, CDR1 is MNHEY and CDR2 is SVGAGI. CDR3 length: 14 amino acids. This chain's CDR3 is CASSHSGTGDEQYF. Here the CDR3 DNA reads TGTGCCAGCAGTCACTCCGGGACAGGGGACGAGCAGTACTTC.

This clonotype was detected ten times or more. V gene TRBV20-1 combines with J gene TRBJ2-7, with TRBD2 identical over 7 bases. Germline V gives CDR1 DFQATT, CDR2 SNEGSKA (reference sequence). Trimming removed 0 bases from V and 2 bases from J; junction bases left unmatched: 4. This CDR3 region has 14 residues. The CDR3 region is CSARDQGGPYEQYF. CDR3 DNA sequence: TGCAGTGCTAGAGATCAGGGAGGGCCCTACGAGCAGTACTTC.

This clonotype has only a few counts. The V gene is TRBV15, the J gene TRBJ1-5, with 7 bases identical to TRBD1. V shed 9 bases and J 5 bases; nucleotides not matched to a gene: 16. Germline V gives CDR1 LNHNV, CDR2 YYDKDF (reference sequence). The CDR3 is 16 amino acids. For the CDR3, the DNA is TGTGCCACAAGAGTCGGGACAGAGGGCCGGGATCAGCCCCAGCATTTT. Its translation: CATRVGTEGRDQPQHF.

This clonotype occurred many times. CDR3 DNA sequence: TGTGCCAGCAGCTCGGGACTAGAAGAGACCCAGTACTTC. Its protein is CASSSGLEETQYF. The rearrangement links TRBV7-3 to TRBJ2-5; 8 bases are a match to TRBD2. Trimming cost V 4 bases and J 3 bases; bases outside gene matches: 1. Germline V CDR1 and CDR2: SGHTA, FQGTGA. The CDR3 is made up of 13 amino acids.

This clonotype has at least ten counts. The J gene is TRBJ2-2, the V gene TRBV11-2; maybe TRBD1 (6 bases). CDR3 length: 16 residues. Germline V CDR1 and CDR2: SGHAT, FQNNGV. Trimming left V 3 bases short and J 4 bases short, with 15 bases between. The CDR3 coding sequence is TGTGCCAGCAGCTTTCCGGATACAGGGTTCACCGGGGAGCTGTTTTTT. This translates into CASSFPDTGFTGELFF. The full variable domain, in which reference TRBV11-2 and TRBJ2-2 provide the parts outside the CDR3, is EAGVAQSPRYKIIEKRQSVAFWCNPISGHATLYWYQQILGQGPKLLIQFQNNGVVDDSQLPKDRFSAERLKGVDSTLKIQPAKLEDSAVYLCASSFPDTGFTGELFFGEGSRLTVL.

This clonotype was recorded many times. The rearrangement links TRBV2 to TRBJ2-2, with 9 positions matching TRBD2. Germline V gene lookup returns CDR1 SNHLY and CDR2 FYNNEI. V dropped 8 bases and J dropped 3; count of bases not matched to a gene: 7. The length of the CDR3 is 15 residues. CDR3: CASRRTSVDTGELFF. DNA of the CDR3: TGTGCCAGCCGCAGGACTAGCGTGGACACCGGGGAGCTGTTTTTT. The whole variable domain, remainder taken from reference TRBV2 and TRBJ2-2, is EPEVTQTPSHQVTQMGQEVILRCVPISNHLYFYWYRQILGQKVEFLVSFYNNEISEKSEIFDDQFSVERPDGSNFTLKIRSTKLEDSAMYFCASRRTSVDTGELFFGEGSRLTVL.

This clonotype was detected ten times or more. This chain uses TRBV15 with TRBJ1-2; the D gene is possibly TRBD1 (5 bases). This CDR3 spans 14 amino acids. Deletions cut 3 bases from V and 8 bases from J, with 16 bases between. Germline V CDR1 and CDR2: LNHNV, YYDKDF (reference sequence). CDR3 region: CATSSLSGYGGYTF. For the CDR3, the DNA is TGTGCCACCAGCAGCTTATCAGGGTATGGCGGCTACACCTTC.

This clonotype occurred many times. CDR3 nucleotide sequence: TGTGCCAGCAGTTACGGGGGTCGTACCTACAATGAGCAGTTCTTC. The encoded protein is CASSYGGRTYNEQFF. The rearrangement joins TRBV6-6 to TRBJ2-1; D may be TRBD1 or TRBD2 (5 bases each). The CDR3 consists of 15 residues. CDR1 and CDR2 (germline): MNHNY, SVGAGI (reference sequence). Trimming took 2 bases from V and 2 from J, leaving 10 bases between them.

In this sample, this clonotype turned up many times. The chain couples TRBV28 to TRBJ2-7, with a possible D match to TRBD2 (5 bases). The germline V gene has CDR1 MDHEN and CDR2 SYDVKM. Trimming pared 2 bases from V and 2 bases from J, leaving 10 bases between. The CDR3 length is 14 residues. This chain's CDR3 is CASSLGLSAYEQYF. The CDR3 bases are TGTGCCAGCAGTTTAGGACTTTCCGCCTACGAGCAGTACTTC.

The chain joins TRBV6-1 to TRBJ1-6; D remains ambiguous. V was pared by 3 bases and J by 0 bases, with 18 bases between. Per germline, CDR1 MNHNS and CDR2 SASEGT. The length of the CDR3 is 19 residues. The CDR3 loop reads CASSENSDIVSSYNSPLHF. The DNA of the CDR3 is TGTGCCAGCAGTGAGAACAGCGATATCGTAAGCTCCTATAATTCACCCCTCCACTTT.

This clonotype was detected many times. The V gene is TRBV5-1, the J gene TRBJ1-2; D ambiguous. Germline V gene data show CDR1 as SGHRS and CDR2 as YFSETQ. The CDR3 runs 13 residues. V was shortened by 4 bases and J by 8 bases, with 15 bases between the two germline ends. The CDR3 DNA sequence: TGCGCCAGCAGCATAGACGGCGCGCTAGGCTACACCTTC. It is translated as CASSIDGALGYTF.

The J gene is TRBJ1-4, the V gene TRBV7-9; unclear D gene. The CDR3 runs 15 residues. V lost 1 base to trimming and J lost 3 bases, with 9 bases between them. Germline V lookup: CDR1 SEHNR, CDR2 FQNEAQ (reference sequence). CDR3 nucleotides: TGTGCCAGCAGCTTAGGGCGTGAGGCTAATGAAAAACTGTTTTTT. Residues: CASSLGREANEKLFF.

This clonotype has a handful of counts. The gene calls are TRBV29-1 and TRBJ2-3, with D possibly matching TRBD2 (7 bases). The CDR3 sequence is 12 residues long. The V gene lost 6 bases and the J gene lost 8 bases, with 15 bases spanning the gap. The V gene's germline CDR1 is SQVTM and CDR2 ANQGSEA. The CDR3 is CSVGPGEGTQYF. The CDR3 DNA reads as TGCAGCGTCGGGCCAGGGGAGGGTACGCAGTATTTT.

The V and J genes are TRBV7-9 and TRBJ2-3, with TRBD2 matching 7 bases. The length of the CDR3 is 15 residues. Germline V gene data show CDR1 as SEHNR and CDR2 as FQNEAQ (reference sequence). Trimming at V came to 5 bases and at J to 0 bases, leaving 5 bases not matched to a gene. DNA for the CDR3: TGTGCCAGCAGCCGTAGACTAGCTAGCACAGATACGCAGTATTTT. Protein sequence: CASSRRLASTDTQYF. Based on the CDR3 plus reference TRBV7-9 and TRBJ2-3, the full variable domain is DTGVSQNPRHKITKRGQNVTFRCDPISEHNRLYWYRQTLGQGPEFLTYFQNEAQLEKSRLLSDRFSAERPKGSFSTLEIQRTEQGDSAMYLCASSRRLASTDTQYFGPGTRLTVL.

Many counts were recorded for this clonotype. The chain's CDR3 is CASSQGSGQGVEQYF. The CDR3 coding sequence is TGTGCCAGCAGCCAAGGTTCGGGACAGGGGGTCGAGCAGTACTTC. This chain joins TRBV3-1 and TRBJ2-7; 11 bases are shared with TRBD1. The CDR3 sequence is 15 residues long. Germline V gene sequence: CDR1 LGHDT, CDR2 YNNKEL (reference sequence). J was trimmed by 6 bases and V by 1 base; bases with no gene match: 5.

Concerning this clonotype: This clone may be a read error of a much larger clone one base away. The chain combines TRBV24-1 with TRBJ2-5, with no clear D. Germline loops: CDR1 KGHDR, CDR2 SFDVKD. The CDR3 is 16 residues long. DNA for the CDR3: TGTGTCACCAGTGCGTTAACCTCCGCTGGACAAGAGACCCAGTACTTC. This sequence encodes CVTSALTSAGQETQYF.